A selection of T cell receptor beta chains follows, all from one sample in a study of blood T cells in healthy people across ages. TCRdb ran MiXCR on the 5' RACE reads and lists one entry per CDR3 protein. Here the sample spans around 790,000 distinct CDR3 sequences, around 43% being singletons. What was sequenced was blood. The receptors here all came from a man aged 55 to 70 in good health. Each CDR3 is given without its conserved first and last residue.

>TRBJ2-5|TRBV11-2
VSSFKAAEETQY
>TRBJ1-4|TRBV9
ASSVGDRLGRNEKLF
>TRBJ1-5|TRBV27
ASSFRGQPQH
>TRBJ2-3|TRBV20-1
SAPRQGNTDTQY
>TRBJ2-7|TRBV10-3
AISTGVSYEQY
>TRBJ1-5|TRBV20-1
SARGTGSGNQPQH
>TRBJ2-5|TRBV28
ASSFSGQGTSNEQY
>TRBJ1-1|TRBV12-3/TRBV12-4
ASSAGQMAF
>TRBJ2-3|TRBV7-2
ASSPLHSAYTQY
>TRBJ2-7|TRBV6-2/TRBV6-3
ASSYLAGTGEQY
>TRBJ2-5|TRBV18
ASSPPTADSQETQY
>TRBJ2-1|TRBV29-1
SVGGGDRAPTNEQF
>TRBJ2-1|TRBV4-3
ASSQVQHRDREGRDEQF
>TRBJ2-6|TRBV12-5
ASGHRSGANVLT
>TRBJ2-5|TRBV4-1
ASSRDQGETQY
>TRBJ2-1|TRBV7-9
ASSGRGSSYGQF
>TRBJ1-6|TRBV3-1
ASSQDRQTLH